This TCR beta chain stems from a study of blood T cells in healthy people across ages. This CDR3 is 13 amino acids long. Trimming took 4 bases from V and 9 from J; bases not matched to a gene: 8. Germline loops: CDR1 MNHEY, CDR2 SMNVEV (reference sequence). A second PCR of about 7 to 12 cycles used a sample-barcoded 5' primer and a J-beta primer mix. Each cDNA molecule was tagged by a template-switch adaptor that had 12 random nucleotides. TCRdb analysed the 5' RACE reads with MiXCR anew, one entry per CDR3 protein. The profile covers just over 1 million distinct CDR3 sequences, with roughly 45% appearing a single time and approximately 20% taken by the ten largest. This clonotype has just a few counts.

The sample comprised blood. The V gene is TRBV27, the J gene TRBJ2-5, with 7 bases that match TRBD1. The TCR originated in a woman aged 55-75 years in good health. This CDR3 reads CASSSGQRQAQYF. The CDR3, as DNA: TGTGCCAGCAGTTCGGGACAGCGACAGGCCCAGTACTTC.